Listed below are T cell receptor beta chains from one sample, sequenced in a study of T cells after posttransplantation cyclophosphamide. Here immunoSEQ multiplex PCR was the method, and the copy in TCRdb shows in-frame clones only, minus some. In the table there are tens of thousands of clones, 73% of which are singletons. The sequenced material came from memory CD4+ T cells sorted from PBMCs. Receptor source: a woman aged 55-69 years in good health, CMV-negative, and a related stem cell transplant donor. Both conserved end residues are part of each CDR3. Clone size, where shown, is once, few, many, or a class for clones that have expanded.

v_gene	abundance	CDR3aa
TRBV5-1	NA	CASSLRGGSSYNEQFF
TRBV4-3	few	CASSQDLTGGASDTQYF
TRBV10-3	NA	CAISAGGSTNEKLFF
TRBV5-1	NA	CASSSLTGGEIGELFF
TRBV6-5	NA	CASSPRGGAYEQYF
TRBV28	NA	CASSLSVNSYEQYF
TRBV11-2	NA	CASSLGGRKGTDTQYF
TRBV6-1	once	CASSEGRLRAFF
TRBV19	NA	CASSGNRERLYEQYF
TRBV6-6	few	CASRFTGASSYEQYF
TRBV13	NA	CASRRALRRGETQYF
TRBV14	NA	CASSRLRGATEAFF
TRBV6-1	NA	CASSEAVRGISLSF
TRBV2	NA	CASLFERQSYGYTF
TRBV11-2	NA	CASSPITGGVYGYTF
TRBV10-3	NA	CAIRTSGRADTQYF
TRBV7-2	NA	CASSLVAGAYEQYF
TRBV9	once	CASSLNRGRPGELFF
TRBV9	NA	CASSKSGGGLGYTDTQYF
TRBV18	NA	CASSSGSNYGYTF
TRBV9	NA	CASSAQGFSGAARTDTQYF
TRBV28	NA	CASSSNGQMGKLFF
TRBV7-8	few	CASSRQGGYEQYF
TRBV7-2	once	CASSSRSSGGAFRELFF
TRBV1	NA	CTSSQDWVSTSGRGFHEQYF
TRBV9	few	CASSLIAGGLFEQFF
TRBV18	NA	CASSPETGEGNTIYF
TRBV5-6	once	CATSRGPETQYF
TRBV5-1	NA	CASSLGSGYSNEQFF
TRBV7-2	once	CASSLAAGLAELFF
TRBV20-1	once	CSMIRDDTQYF
TRBV27	NA	CASSFPGRNEQFF
TRBV19	medium-sized	CASSKAGVVTEAFF
TRBV27	NA	CASTPTSGRYNEQFF
TRBV7-3	NA	CASSSKRGGTDTQYF
TRBV19	NA	CASDSGAGEQYF
TRBV28	NA	CASLSSGVSNQPQHF
TRBV29-1	NA	CSVSGTSGGYEQFF
TRBV19	NA	CASSIGSGAYGYTF
TRBV11-2	NA	CASSVSYEQYF
TRBV5-1	once	CASRPDSPDTQYF
TRBV28	NA	CASGRQGLYEQYF
TRBV28	NA	CASRSRRRGGYGYTF
TRBV29-1	NA	CSVIRAAGNTIYF
TRBV28	few	CASSPRQATEAFF
TRBV9	NA	CASSKGTGQTGELFF
TRBV5-4	NA	CASSPEGAHTGELFF
TRBV7-9	NA	CASSLSGLADNEQFF
TRBV5-6	NA	CASSSYRVSSYNEQFF
TRBV30	NA	CAWNRDRPYGYTF
TRBV5-1	few	CASSLDASRGSGNTIYF
TRBV29-1	NA	CSALPAGSREKLFF
TRBV30	NA	CAWSSKRISPLHF
TRBV7-9	once	CASSAQLNTEAFF
TRBV15	NA	CATSRSQGWQYF
TRBV6-5	NA	CASSLGTYSTDTQYF
TRBV30	NA	CAWSVRRVNEQFF
TRBV5-1	once	CASSLGTGGSQSSGNTIYF
TRBV23-1	NA	CASSRLRGRKNIQYF